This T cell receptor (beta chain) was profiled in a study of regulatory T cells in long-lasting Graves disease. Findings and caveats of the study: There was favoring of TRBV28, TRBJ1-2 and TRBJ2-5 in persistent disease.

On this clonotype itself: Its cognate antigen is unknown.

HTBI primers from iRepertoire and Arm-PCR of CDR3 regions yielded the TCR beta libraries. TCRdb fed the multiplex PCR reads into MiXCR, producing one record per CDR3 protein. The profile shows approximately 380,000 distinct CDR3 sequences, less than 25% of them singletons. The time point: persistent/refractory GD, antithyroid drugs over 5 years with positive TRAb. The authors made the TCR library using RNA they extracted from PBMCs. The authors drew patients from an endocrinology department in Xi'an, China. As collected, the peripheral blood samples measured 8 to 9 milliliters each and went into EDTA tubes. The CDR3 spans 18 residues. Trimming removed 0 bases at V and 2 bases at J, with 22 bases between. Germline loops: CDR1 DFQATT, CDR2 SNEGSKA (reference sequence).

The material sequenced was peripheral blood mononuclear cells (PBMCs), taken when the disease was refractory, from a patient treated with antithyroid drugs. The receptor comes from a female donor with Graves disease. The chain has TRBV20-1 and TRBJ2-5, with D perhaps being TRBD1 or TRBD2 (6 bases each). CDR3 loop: CSARDAGGLRDGQETQYF. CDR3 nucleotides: TGCAGTGCTAGAGATGCTGGGGGGCTTAGGGACGGACAAGAGACCCAGTACTTC.